Reported below is one TCR beta chain. No cognate antigen has been identified for it. No much larger clonotype is one base removed from it; base qualities were not supplied. The immunoSEQ Assay was used to sequence TCR beta CDR3 regions from DNA. As for how the authors treated the data: To compute T cell density, TCR beta template counts were normalized to usable DNA, which was estimated by amplifying housekeeping genes. Using the preseqR package, richness was estimated by extrapolating to 120,000 templates for tissue samples and 400,000 templates for PBMC samples. Clonality was calculated as one minus Pielou's evenness. Tissue-enriched TCRs were identified through differential abundance testing performed on productive amino-acid clonotypes, with a minimum total count of 5 and an alpha of 0.1. The Jaccard Index and the Morisita Overlap Index were used to quantify repertoire overlap between compartments. GLIPH clustered TCR beta CDR3s with public tetramer-defined viral CDR3s; viral motifs required at least three viral sequences plus V-gene enrichment. The clones in this table, taken by TCRdb from immuneACCESS, are in-frame only. Not every clone is retained; where verified, under half of the shortfall comes from an unresolved V gene, and the cause of the rest is unknown. Clonal size and the V and J genes are those of that table, whereas D and trimming came from the DNA. In all, the sample holds 20,000 or so clones, and 75% to 95% of those were seen once. The top ten clonotypes cover 6.9% of the sample.

At diagnosis, tumor, uninvolved tumor-adjacent lung and peripheral blood were collected and then preserved as a mix of FFPE and fresh-frozen material. For TCR repertoire profiling, the blood samples were analyzed as peripheral blood mononuclear cells. Trimming costs V 1 base and J 0 bases, and their ends lie 12 bases apart. There are 16 amino acids in the CDR3, from cysteine to phenylalanine inclusive. Only the CDR3 part of the read is kept: 48 bases, read in frame from the first base. CDR1 and CDR2 are read off the germline V gene (reference sequence) as LNHDA and SQIVND. These data belong to a study of T cells in localized non-small cell lung cancer (dated by TCRdb to 2019 to 2021). With respect to the entire study: Comparing tumors with uninvolved tumor-adjacent lungs, the study looked at the T cell repertoires of fewer than 250 patients with early-stage NSCLC. The mean age of the NSCLC patients was just over 65 years, with roughly 120 men and about a hundred women. The cohort comprised some 220 treatment-naïve NSCLC patients with resected, localized lung tumors.

General findings and caveats noted by the study authors: Because multi-region tumor sequencing was not done, intratumor heterogeneity could not be ruled out. Higher blood T cell density associated with longer overall survival, while higher adjacent-lung clonality associated with shorter survival. The highest T cell clonality was observed in uninvolved tumor-adjacent lung, where clonality exceeded that of tumor, suggesting that antigenic responses were more focused in uninvolved tumor-adjacent lung. Because the study design was exploratory, TCR variables were selected using unadjusted p-values without false-discovery rate correction. A median of 57 of the top 100 tumor clones turned up in the paired uninvolved adjacent lung, and roughly 30 of those clones also ranked among the top 100 of that same adjacent lung.

The material was peripheral blood, obtained before any cancer treatment. Recombination linked TRBV19 to TRBJ1-1; the D gene cannot be resolved reliably. The receptor's source is a woman aged 40-70 years with stage I lung adenocarcinoma. Here the CDR3 is given as CASSIGPASMNTEAFF. The DNA is as follows: TGTGCCAGTAGTATAGGACCGGCTTCCATGAACACTGAAGCTTTCTTT.